This T cell receptor (beta chain) was identified during a study of shared clonotypes between healthy human individuals. Comments on this clone: Its specificity is not known.

CDR3 size: 16 residues. Germline assignment: CDR1 SGHVS and CDR2 FNYEAQ. V trimming: 5 bases; J trimming: 4 bases; junction bases outside the gene matches: 6. The study, taken as a whole, reports: Non-shared clonotypes were found to have lower generation probabilities than the clonotypes that were shared by all four of the sorted-subset donors.

Per the original data handling: ImmunoSEQ yielded junction-only sequences lacking quality scores, so filtering differed. This table comes from immunoSEQ multiplex PCR, and its TCRdb copy is limited to in-frame clones, with some not included. D and trimming come from the DNA, and the V and J calls and clone size come from that table. The sample includes about 1.5 million clones, 98% of them seen just once. The V and J genes are TRBV7-6 and TRBJ2-3; 13 bases map to TRBD2. This sequence originates from a man between 25 and 39 years old in good health. The source material was naive CD4+ T cells sorted from blood. Subset denoted: CD45RA+ positively selected. CDR3 nucleotides: TGTGCCAGCAGCCAAAGGACTAGCGGGAGTGCAGATACGCAGTATTTT. Amino acid sequence: CASSQRTSGSADTQYF. The full variable domain, with the rest looked up from reference TRBV7-6 and TRBJ2-3, is GAGVSQSPRYKVTKRGQDVALRCDPISGHVSLYWYRQALGQGPEFLTYFNYEAQQDKSGLPNDRFSAERPEGSISTLTIQRTEQRDSAMYRCASSQRTSGSADTQYFGPGTRLTVL.